A single T cell receptor (beta chain) is shown here with its context. Its specificity is unknown. The data are from a study of response to subunit inactivated influenza vaccine. Study-level results: That few new T cells are recruited by each seasonal influenza vaccination was the authors' suggestion.

V was pared by 6 bases and J by 4 bases, with 13 bases between. Germline CDR1 and CDR2: SGHRS and YFSETQ. The CDR3 consists of 14 residues. TCRdb re-analysed the RT-PCR reads in MiXCR, keeping a single row per CDR3 protein. The sample contains about 650,000 distinct CDR3 sequences, 15% to 19% of which appear only once. This chain uses TRBV5-1 with TRBJ1-4, with a tentative D call TRBD1 (6 bases). The sequence came from a man aged 45-65 years who received an inactivated influenza vaccine. Sample: PBMCs from blood, taken roughly 12 days after vaccination. CDR3 bases: TGCGCCAGCAAACCGGGGGGCCTTAATGAAAAACTGTTTTTT. Amino acids: CASKPGGLNEKLFF.